A single sample is the source of the 6 T cell receptor beta chains below, sequenced in a study of metastatic and nonmetastatic thyroid tumors. TCRdb re-clonotyped the PCR reads through MiXCR. The sample includes around 19,000 clones, under 35% of them seen just once. Each patient went into thyroid surgery without having received any treatment. The sample was blood. The receptors stem from a female donor with papillary thyroid cancer or a benign thyroid nodule (not recorded which). Some clones in this sample may be carry-over from other donors' samples.

The sample holds many counts of this clone. The CDR3 sequence: CASSKDLGETQYF. In DNA form, the CDR3 reads TGTGCCAGCAGCAAGGACTTAGGAGAGACCCAGTACTTC. This chain links TRBV2 with TRBJ2-5; perhaps TRBD2 as D (5 bases). From germline, CDR1 is SNHLY and CDR2 FYNNEI. This CDR3 is 13 amino acids long. V was clipped by 6 bases and J by 4 bases, with 12 bases between them.

In the case of this clone: A much larger clonotype is one base distant, so this may be a read error. V and J are TRBV2 and TRBJ2-7, with D possibly being TRBD2 (5 bases). From germline, CDR1 is SNHLY and CDR2 FYNNEI. The CDR3 is 11 residues long. The CDR3 here is CARGLSCEQYF. Written as DNA, the CDR3 is TGTGCCAGAGGACTCTCCTGCGAGCAGTACTTC.

Judged by abundance, this clone is medium-sized. CDR3 in amino acids: CATSDSTGGGGYGYTF. In nucleotides, the CDR3 is TGTGCCACCAGTGATTCTACAGGGGGCGGGGGCTATGGCTACACCTTC. The chain links TRBV24-1 to TRBJ1-2; 9 positions match TRBD1. The J segment lost 4 bases and the V segment lost 2 bases, leaving 7 bases of the junction unmatched. This CDR3 has 16 residues. CDR1 and CDR2 from the germline V gene are KGHDR and SFDVKD.

The chain has TRBV11-2 and TRBJ2-7; a possible D gene is TRBD1 (6 bases). The CDR3 totals 13 residues. The germline V gene encodes CDR1 SGHAT and CDR2 FQNNGV. CDR3 protein: CAWCLEGAYEQYF. The CDR3 DNA sequence: TGTGCGTGGTGCTTAGAGGGGGCCTACGAGCAGTACTTC.

This clone came up a few times. Just one base apart from a much larger clone, this may be a read error. The gene calls are TRBV15 and TRBJ2-5; D is ambiguous. This CDR3 is built from 14 residues. In germline, CDR1 is LNHNV, CDR2 YYDKDF (reference sequence). The chain's CDR3 is CATQNRYFQETQYF. The DNA for the CDR3 is TGTGCCACCCAGAACCGGTACTTTCAAGAGACTCAGTACTTC.

J is TRBJ2-1 and V is TRBV5-1; D might be TRBD2 (6 bases). Germline loops: CDR1 SGHRS, CDR2 YFSETQ. CDR3 length: 16 amino acids. V gave up 3 bases and J gave up 5 bases, with 18 bases separating them. The CDR3 reads CASSSSPGLRDNEQFF. The DNA for the CDR3 is TGCGCCAGCAGCTCCTCTCCGGGACTCCGGGACAATGAGCAGTTCTTC.